The T cell receptor (beta chain) under discussion was sequenced for a study of T-cell memory formation after mild COVID-19. This clonotype turned up a few times. Using its own MiXCR run on the 5' RACE reads, TCRdb lists one record per CDR3 protein. The sample lists some 150,000 distinct CDR3 sequences; under 30% were seen once. V was shortened by 1 base and J by 2 bases, with 12 bases between the two germline ends. This CDR3 comprises 15 residues. The germline gives CDR1 SNHLY, CDR2 FYNNEI. V is TRBV2 and J is TRBJ2-7; D might be TRBD1 (6 bases). Sequencing was carried out using PBMCs or a T cell subset sorted from them (not recorded which). This receptor was obtained from an adult woman who had mild COVID-19 (a few samples of this study predate the infection). Cell type and time point are not known. This CDR3 is CASSEGTAMTYEQYF. CDR3 DNA sequence: TGTGCCAGCAGTGAAGGGACAGCGATGACCTACGAGCAGTACTTC.